Given below is one TCR beta chain in context. Its specificity is unknown. The source of the sample is a study of shared clonotypes between healthy human individuals. Per the original data handling: Owing to the provision of junction-only sequences devoid of quality scores by immunoSEQ, filtering differed. The table came from immunoSEQ multiplex PCR; TCRdb's copy has only in-frame clones and leaves some out. V and J calls plus clone size are reproduced from that table; the DNA served to infer D and trimming. The sample lists some 2,500,000 clones; approximately 93% were seen once. CDR1 is SGHTA and CDR2 is FQGNSA in the germline V gene. V gave up 4 bases and J gave up 4 bases; unmatched junction bases: 10. This CDR3 contains 17 residues. Findings and caveats of the study: Rarefaction demonstrated incomplete sorted-subset sequencing despite large depth.

Nashville, Tennessee was home to all donors, who were Caucasian adults. The J gene is TRBJ2-3, the V gene TRBV7-2, with 11 bases identical to TRBD2. This TCR was sampled from a young man in good health. Some clones in this sample may be carry-over from other donors' samples. Sequencing was carried out using naive CD4+ T cells from PBMCs. Regarding subset: CD45RA+ positively selected. CDR3 loop: CASSSLLAGASPDTQYF. The CDR3 DNA is TGTGCCAGCAGCTCCCTACTAGCGGGAGCCTCCCCAGATACGCAGTATTTT.